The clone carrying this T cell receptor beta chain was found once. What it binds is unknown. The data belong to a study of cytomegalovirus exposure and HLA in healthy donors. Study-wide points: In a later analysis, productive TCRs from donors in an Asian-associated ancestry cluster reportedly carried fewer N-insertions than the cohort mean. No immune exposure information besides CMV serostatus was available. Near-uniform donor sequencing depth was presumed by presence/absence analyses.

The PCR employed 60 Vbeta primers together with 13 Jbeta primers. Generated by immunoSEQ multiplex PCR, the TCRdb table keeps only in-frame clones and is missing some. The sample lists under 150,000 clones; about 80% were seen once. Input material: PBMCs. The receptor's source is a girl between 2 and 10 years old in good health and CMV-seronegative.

CDR3 region: CASTGGRNYEQYF. As DNA, the CDR3 is TGTGCCAGCACAGGGGGCAGGAACTACGAGCAGTACTTC. The chain couples TRBV25-1 to TRBJ2-7, with 8 nucleotides matching TRBD1. This CDR3 spans 13 amino acids. Germline CDR1 MGHDK, CDR2 SYGVNS. The junction had 5 bases not matched to a gene; V was cut back by 7 bases and J by 3 bases.